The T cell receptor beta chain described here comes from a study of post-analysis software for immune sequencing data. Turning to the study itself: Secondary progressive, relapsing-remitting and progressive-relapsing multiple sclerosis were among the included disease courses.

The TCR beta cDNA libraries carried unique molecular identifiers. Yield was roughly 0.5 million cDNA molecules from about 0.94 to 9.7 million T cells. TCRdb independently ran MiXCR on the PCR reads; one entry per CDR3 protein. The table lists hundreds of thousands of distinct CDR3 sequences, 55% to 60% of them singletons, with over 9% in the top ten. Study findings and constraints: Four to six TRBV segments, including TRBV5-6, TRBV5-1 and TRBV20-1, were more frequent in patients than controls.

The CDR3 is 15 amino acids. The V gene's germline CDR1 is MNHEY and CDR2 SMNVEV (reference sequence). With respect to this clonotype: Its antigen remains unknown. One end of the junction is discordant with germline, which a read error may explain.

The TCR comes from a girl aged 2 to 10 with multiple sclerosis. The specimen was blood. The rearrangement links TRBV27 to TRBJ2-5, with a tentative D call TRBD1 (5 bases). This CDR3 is CTSSLGRMYQETQYF. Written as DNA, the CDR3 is TGTACCAGCAGTTTGGGGCGGATGTACCAAGAGACCCAGTACTTC.